This TCR beta chain was sequenced in a study of T cell changes during pregnancy in multiple sclerosis. V lost 3 bases to trimming and J lost 1 base, with 9 bases between them. The germline CDR1 and CDR2 sequences are SGHTA and FQGTGA. The CDR3 runs to 14 residues. Assay used: immunoSEQ multiplex PCR; TCRdb lists only in-frame clones, some missing. The table has about 12,000 clones, about 87% seen once. The source material was CD8+ T cells from peripheral blood mononuclear cells, sampled in the second trimester of pregnancy. This chain joins TRBV7-3 and TRBJ1-1; D unresolved. The receptor's source is a female donor in good health, enrolled as a control in a pregnancy study. The CDR3 spells CASSFIGANTEAFF. The CDR3, as DNA: TGTGCCAGCAGCTTCATAGGAGCGAACACTGAAGCTTTCTTT. Supplemented by reference TRBV7-3 and TRBJ1-1, the full variable domain reads GAGVSQTPSNKVTEKGKYVELRCDPISGHTALYWYRQSLGQGPEFLIYFQGTGAADDSGLPNDRFFAVRPEGSVSTLKIQRTERGDSAVYLCASSFIGANTEAFFGQGTRLTVV.